This TCR beta chain is from a study of spatial heterogeneity in lung cancer. Study-level information: The average appearance count of each unique TCR and UMI combination in raw reads was more than 9.5.

This clonotype was seen a handful of times. The V gene lost 3 bases and the J gene lost 0 bases, with 2 bases spanning the gap. This CDR3 is 12 amino acids long. This sample's time point: blood at routine non-recurrence follow-up after resection. Whole RNA obtained from tumor, nontumor lung or frozen PBMC underwent sequencing without sorting. TCRdb recomputed calls from the 5' RACE reads with MiXCR, one row per CDR3 protein. The data show approximately 27,000 distinct CDR3 sequences, approximately 5.4% seen once. The chain combines TRBV12-3 or TRBV12-4 with TRBJ1-1; the D is unclear. Sequencing used PBMCs, obtained at follow-up. The TCR comes from a male donor with early-stage non-small cell lung cancer. For the CDR3, the DNA is TGTGCCAGCAGTTTTGTGAACACTGAAGCTTTCTTT. This gives the protein CASSFVNTEAFF.